These T cell receptor beta chains were read from a single sample in a study of Graves' ophthalmopathy and Graves' hyperthyroidism. In TCRdb, the multiplex PCR reads were re-called with MiXCR into one record per CDR3 protein. The sample holds about 600,000 distinct CDR3 sequences, approximately 37% seen once. The sample consisted of peripheral blood or thyroid tissue (not recorded which). The receptor source for this set is an adult man with Graves' hyperthyroidism. CDR3s include the opening cysteine and the closing phenylalanine or tryptophan. Fields, in order: CDR3 DNA, CDR3 protein, clone size, D gene, J gene, V gene. A D gene is named only where the DNA matches it firmly. Rows give clone size only sometimes, using once, few, many, or a class for an expanded clone.

cdr3_nt: TGTGCCAGCAGTGCCTCCGGACAGGGCTACACTGAAGCTTTCTTT; cdr3_aa: CASSASGQGYTEAFF; clone_size: many; d_call: TRBD1; j_call: TRBJ1-1; v_call: TRBV27
cdr3_nt: TGTGCCAGCTCACCTGGCCAGCGTGCCTACGAGCAGTACTTC; cdr3_aa: CASSPGQRAYEQYF; clone_size: NA; d_call: NA; j_call: TRBJ2-7; v_call: TRBV25-1
cdr3_nt: TGTGCCAGCAGCTTTGGCCCCTGGGGAGAGCAGTACTTC; cdr3_aa: CASSFGPWGEQYF; clone_size: NA; d_call: NA; j_call: TRBJ2-7; v_call: TRBV7-8
cdr3_nt: TGTGCCAGCATTCAAGCTCGGGTAGACAGGGTGGTCACTGAAGCTTTCTTT; cdr3_aa: CASIQARVDRVVTEAFF; clone_size: few; d_call: TRBD1; j_call: TRBJ1-1; v_call: TRBV12-3/TRBV12-4
cdr3_nt: TGTGCCAGCCAAGGAGCCTACACTGAAGCTTTCTTT; cdr3_aa: CASQGAYTEAFF; clone_size: NA; d_call: NA; j_call: TRBJ1-1; v_call: TRBV25-1
cdr3_nt: TGTGCCAGCAGCTCCCTGACTAGCGGGAGGGAGCTGTTTTTT; cdr3_aa: CASSSLTSGRELFF; clone_size: once; d_call: TRBD2; j_call: TRBJ2-2; v_call: TRBV11-2
cdr3_nt: TGCGCCAGCAGCCAAGATCCCGGGGCGGACAATCAGCCCCAGCATTTT; cdr3_aa: CASSQDPGADNQPQHF; clone_size: few; d_call: NA; j_call: TRBJ1-5; v_call: TRBV7-9
cdr3_nt: TGTGCCAGCAGCTACCCACAGGGCGGGGGCTATGGCTACACCTTC; cdr3_aa: CASSYPQGGGYGYTF; clone_size: many; d_call: NA; j_call: TRBJ1-2; v_call: TRBV7-8
cdr3_nt: TGCAGCGTTGATTCGGGCAACACAGATACGCAGTATTTT; cdr3_aa: CSVDSGNTDTQYF; clone_size: few; d_call: NA; j_call: TRBJ2-3; v_call: TRBV29-1
cdr3_nt: TGTGCCAGTAGTATATTTCGGAGTCGGGGCAATCAGCCCCAGCATTTT; cdr3_aa: CASSIFRSRGNQPQHF; clone_size: NA; d_call: NA; j_call: TRBJ1-5; v_call: TRBV19
cdr3_nt: TGTGCCAGCAGCCTCGGGAACTATTCACCCCTCCACTTT; cdr3_aa: CASSLGNYSPLHF; clone_size: many; d_call: NA; j_call: TRBJ1-6; v_call: TRBV12-3/TRBV12-4
cdr3_nt: TGTGCCAGTAGGCCCGGGACAGGGGGCTACACCTTC; cdr3_aa: CASRPGTGGYTF; clone_size: few; d_call: TRBD1; j_call: TRBJ1-2; v_call: TRBV19
cdr3_nt: TGTGCCAGCAGCGTTGAGGCACCGGGACCCGAAGCTTTCTTT; cdr3_aa: CASSVEAPGPEAFF; clone_size: many; d_call: NA; j_call: TRBJ1-1; v_call: TRBV7-9
cdr3_nt: TGTGCCAGCCGACTAGCGGAGGGATCCGAGCATTTT; cdr3_aa: CASRLAEGSEHF; clone_size: NA; d_call: NA; j_call: TRBJ1-5; v_call: TRBV2
cdr3_nt: TGCAGCGTTGTATGGGGAAAGCAGTTCTTC; cdr3_aa: CSVVWGKQFF; clone_size: few; d_call: NA; j_call: TRBJ2-1; v_call: TRBV29-1
cdr3_nt: TGTGCCAGCAGCTCACCGGGACAGGGTAATGAAAAACTGTTTTTT; cdr3_aa: CASSSPGQGNEKLFF; clone_size: many; d_call: TRBD1; j_call: TRBJ1-4; v_call: TRBV7-2
cdr3_nt: TGCAGCGTTGAAAGCGGGGTTGGGTATGGCTACACCTTC; cdr3_aa: CSVESGVGYGYTF; clone_size: NA; d_call: NA; j_call: TRBJ1-2; v_call: TRBV29-1
cdr3_nt: TGTGCCAGCAGCCCCCGGCGGACCCTCCCGGATACGCAGTATTTT; cdr3_aa: CASSPRRTLPDTQYF; clone_size: once; d_call: NA; j_call: TRBJ2-3; v_call: TRBV7-8
cdr3_nt: TGTGCCAGCAGCTTAGGGAACGCCTACGAGCAGTACTTC; cdr3_aa: CASSLGNAYEQYF; clone_size: few; d_call: NA; j_call: TRBJ2-7; v_call: TRBV5-6
cdr3_nt: TGTGCCAGCAGCGCCGCCTATAATTCACCCCTCCACTTT; cdr3_aa: CASSAAYNSPLHF; clone_size: many; d_call: NA; j_call: TRBJ1-6; v_call: TRBV9
cdr3_nt: TGCGCCAGCAGCCAAGAAAGGACAGGGGGATCAGGCGAGCAGTACTTC; cdr3_aa: CASSQERTGGSGEQYF; clone_size: NA; d_call: TRBD1; j_call: TRBJ2-7; v_call: TRBV4-1
cdr3_nt: TGTGCCATCAGTGAGGACCGAACAGATACGCAGTATTTT; cdr3_aa: CAISEDRTDTQYF; clone_size: few; d_call: NA; j_call: TRBJ2-3; v_call: TRBV10-3
cdr3_nt: TGCAGCGTTGAGTTGAGAGGGACTGTGCAGTACTTC; cdr3_aa: CSVELRGTVQYF; clone_size: few; d_call: NA; j_call: TRBJ2-7; v_call: TRBV29-1
cdr3_nt: TGCAGTGCTGCCGGGACTCGGGGTTACGAGCAGTACTTC; cdr3_aa: CSAAGTRGYEQYF; clone_size: many; d_call: NA; j_call: TRBJ2-7; v_call: TRBV20-1
cdr3_nt: TGTGCCTGGAGTCAGGGGGCGGACTATGGCTACACCTTC; cdr3_aa: CAWSQGADYGYTF; clone_size: NA; d_call: TRBD1; j_call: TRBJ1-2; v_call: TRBV10-2
cdr3_nt: TGTGCCAGCAGTCATCAAACAGGGCCGATTGCACCCCTCCACTTT; cdr3_aa: CASSHQTGPIAPLHF; clone_size: many; d_call: NA; j_call: TRBJ1-6; v_call: TRBV12-3/TRBV12-4
cdr3_nt: TGTGCCAGCCGCAGGACTGTTAACACCGGGGAGCTGTTTTTT; cdr3_aa: CASRRTVNTGELFF; clone_size: many; d_call: NA; j_call: TRBJ2-2; v_call: TRBV6-5
cdr3_nt: TGCAGCGGACTGGGACAGGGCTACTATGGCTACACCTTC; cdr3_aa: CSGLGQGYYGYTF; clone_size: NA; d_call: TRBD1; j_call: TRBJ1-2; v_call: TRBV29-1
cdr3_nt: TGTGCCAGCAGCCTCTGGGGAGAAAAACTGTTTTTT; cdr3_aa: CASSLWGEKLFF; clone_size: NA; d_call: NA; j_call: TRBJ1-4; v_call: TRBV7-9
cdr3_nt: TGTGCCAGCAGTTTCACAGGGAGCTCCTACGAGCAGTACTTC; cdr3_aa: CASSFTGSSYEQYF; clone_size: many; d_call: NA; j_call: TRBJ2-7; v_call: TRBV12-3/TRBV12-4
cdr3_nt: TGTGCCAGCAGCCTTACTAGCGGGGGTCTAGATACGCAGTATTTT; cdr3_aa: CASSLTSGGLDTQYF; clone_size: few; d_call: TRBD2; j_call: TRBJ2-3; v_call: TRBV7-3
cdr3_nt: TGTGCCAGCAGCCTGACAGGGGCGAACACCGGGGAGCAGTACTTC; cdr3_aa: CASSLTGANTGEQYF; clone_size: NA; d_call: TRBD1; j_call: TRBJ2-7; v_call: TRBV7-9
cdr3_nt: TGTGCCAGCAGCTGGGCAGAAAGAGTAAACTATGGCTACACCTTC; cdr3_aa: CASSWAERVNYGYTF; clone_size: many; d_call: NA; j_call: TRBJ1-2; v_call: TRBV9
cdr3_nt: TGTGCCACCAGCAGTGGGGACAGGGGGGACTACGAGCAGTACTTC; cdr3_aa: CATSSGDRGDYEQYF; clone_size: NA; d_call: TRBD1; j_call: TRBJ2-7; v_call: TRBV7-9
cdr3_nt: TGCAGCGTTGTCGGGAGCTCCTGGGGCTACACCTTC; cdr3_aa: CSVVGSSWGYTF; clone_size: NA; d_call: NA; j_call: TRBJ1-2; v_call: TRBV29-1
cdr3_nt: TGTGCCAGCAGCTCACACGACAGGGGTTTCTATGGCTACACCTTC; cdr3_aa: CASSSHDRGFYGYTF; clone_size: many; d_call: TRBD1; j_call: TRBJ1-2; v_call: TRBV13